The 8 T cell receptor beta chains given below trace back to one sample, sequenced in a study of PD-1 blockade in mismatch repair-deficient tumors. The assay was immunoSEQ multiplex PCR, and TCRdb's table has in-frame clones only and misses some. Of some 120,000 clones detected, around 86% appear once; the ten largest clones hold about 13%. The sample here was peripheral blood, taken 44 weeks after starting pembrolizumab. The receptors originated from an adult with mismatch repair-deficient cancer.

The chain combines TRBV4-3 with TRBJ2-7; TRBD1 aligns across 9 bases. Germline CDR1 and CDR2: LGHNA and YSLEER. V lost 0 bases and J lost 2; bases outside the gene matches: 5. The CDR3 spans 16 residues. CDR3 DNA sequence: TGCGCCAGCAGCCAAGATCGGGGACAGGGCGCCTACGAGCAGTACTTC. As protein: CASSQDRGQGAYEQYF.

The CDR3 bases are TGTGCCAGCAGCTTGGCGTCTAACTCCTACAATGAGCAGTTCTTC. Its translation: CASSLASNSYNEQFF. The rearrangement links TRBV5-4 to TRBJ2-1; D gene unclear. V was pared by 0 bases and J by 0 bases, with 7 bases between. Germline V gene data show CDR1 as SGHNT and CDR2 as YYREEE (reference sequence). This CDR3 comprises 15 residues.

J is TRBJ2-2 and V is TRBV7-6; a weak D match, TRBD1 (6 bases). Germline-derived CDR1 and CDR2 are SGHVS and FNYEAQ. V was trimmed by 3 bases and J by 3 bases, leaving 11 bases between them. The CDR3 sequence is 15 residues long. CDR3 sequence (DNA): TGTGCCAGCAGCTTGAGTGCAGGGGACACCGGGGAGCTGTTTTTT. It codes for CASSLSAGDTGELFF.

V usage is TRBV19 and J usage is TRBJ1-2, with TRBD1 identical over 11 bases. V trimming: 9 bases; J trimming: 7 bases; junction bases outside the gene matches: 10. CDR3 length equals 14 residues. Germline V gives CDR1 LNHDA, CDR2 SQIVND (reference sequence). This CDR3 is CARITSGTGGGYTF. The CDR3 nucleotides are TGTGCCAGAATCACCTCCGGGACAGGGGGTGGCTACACCTTC. The full variable domain, its missing parts supplied by reference TRBV19 and TRBJ1-2, is DGGITQSPKYLFRKEGQNVTLSCEQNLNHDAMYWYRQDPGQGLRLIYYSQIVNDFQKGDIAEGYSVSREKKESFPLTVTSAQKNPTAFYLCARITSGTGGGYTFGSGTRLTVV.

A few counts support this clone. This rearrangement joins TRBV7-2 to TRBJ1-2, with 12 bases fitting TRBD1. This CDR3 comprises 16 residues. CDR1 is SGHTA and CDR2 is FQGNSA in the germline V gene. J was trimmed by 8 bases and V by 1 base; bases with no gene match: 8. The CDR3, as DNA: TGTGCCAGCAGCTTAGGGGGACAGGGGGCTTTGCAGGGCTACACCTTC. It codes for CASSLGGQGALQGYTF.

This chain uses TRBV10-2 with TRBJ2-7, with 7 bases fitting TRBD1. V was clipped by 10 bases and J by 3 bases; unmatched bases: 3. This CDR3 is built from 11 residues. Germline CDR1 and CDR2: WSHSY and SAAADI. The CDR3 reads CATGQIYEQYF. CDR3 bases: TGCGCCACGGGACAGATCTACGAGCAGTACTTC.

The chain carries TRBV29-1 and TRBJ2-2; D may be TRBD1 (5 bases). V lost 7 bases to trimming and J lost 5 bases, with 14 bases between them. There are 13 residues in the CDR3. In germline, CDR1 is SQVTM, CDR2 ANQGSEA. As DNA, the CDR3 is TGCAGCGGGAGCAGGGTAGAGACCGGGGAGCTGTTTTTT. Its translation: CSGSRVETGELFF.

CDR3 region: CASSPPFGRVIQYF. CDR3 DNA: TGTGCCAGCTCACCACCTTTCGGGAGGGTCATTCAGTACTTC. The chain is built from TRBV18 and TRBJ2-4; 8 bases line up with TRBD2. Trimming took 0 bases from V and 9 from J; bases not matched to a gene: 4. The CDR3 has 14 residues. Germline CDR1 KGHSH, CDR2 LQKENI.